This T cell receptor (beta chain) stems from a study of T cells in Graves' hyperthyroidism and ophthalmopathy. Study results and limitations: The authors' 13 V-J model separated ophthalmopathy from stable hyperthyroidism. The model's output predicted ophthalmopathy at a median of roughly 6 months prior to onset.

RNA transcripts served as the template for amplifying TCR beta CDR3 regions. First-round RT-PCR of the TCR CDR3 relied on the HTBI primer set. TCRdb used MiXCR to reprocess the multiplex PCR reads, holding one entry per CDR3 protein. Of about 610,000 distinct CDR3 sequences listed, about a sixth are singletons. Patients were excluded for uncontrolled infection, other autoimmune disease, pregnancy or lactation. Diagnoses rested on clinical symptoms, serum thyroxine and TRAb, thyroid ultrasound and orbital computed tomography. The CDR3 is 12 amino acids. Germline CDR1 and CDR2: GTSNPN and SVGIG (reference sequence). V was trimmed by 0 bases and J by 6 bases, leaving 7 bases between them. This clonotype was observed a handful of times. Antigen unknown.

The rearrangement uses TRBV30 and TRBJ2-3; D ambiguous. The sequence was collected from a middle-aged woman with Graves' ophthalmopathy. Sequencing was done on a sample of blood. CDR3 residues: CAWSVLGDTQYF. CDR3 nucleotides: TGTGCCTGGAGTGTACTGGGGGATACGCAGTATTTT.